The rows below give T cell receptor beta chains drawn from one sample of a study of T cells in Graves' hyperthyroidism and ophthalmopathy. MiXCR, run by TCRdb on the multiplex PCR reads, gives a single entry per CDR3 protein. The data show over 300,000 distinct CDR3 sequences, approximately 15% seen once. Input material: blood. Receptors were obtained from a woman aged 40 to 55 with Graves' ophthalmopathy. Each CDR3 is given without its conserved first and last residue. A D gene is named only where the DNA matches it firmly.

d_call v_call cdr3_aa
TRBD2 TRBV11-2 ASSLPSGRHQF
. TRBV4-1 ASSYQDSGGRSEQY
TRBD1 TRBV7-2 ASSTQGGGQPQH
TRBD2 TRBV20-1 SAREWTSGSPYEQY
. TRBV7-2 ASSLPSAVWSSYEQY
. TRBV27 ASSLIYTSGYGYT
TRBD1 TRBV30 AWSDGRGPTEAF
TRBD1 TRBV19 ASSIDRGYGYT
. TRBV7-2 ASSTYPTVMNTEAF
. TRBV10-3 AISAQETQY
TRBD1 TRBV11-3 ASSSRTGDDTYEQY
TRBD1 TRBV2 ASGQGVSSYEQY
. TRBV6-1 ASGTIGNQPQH
TRBD1 TRBV7-9 ASSQGVDEQF
. TRBV27 ASSLFWGTEAF
TRBD1 TRBV5-6 ASSLRSATGGEVGNNEQF
. TRBV19 ASSIGTLEVETQY
TRBD2 TRBV20-1 SARKTAGGFQQF
TRBD2 TRBV20-1 SPREGPDEQY
TRBD1 TRBV28 ASHDYGTGVTDTQY
. TRBV27 ASSFLTPDKREKLF
TRBD1 TRBV7-6 ASSPGTGSNQPQH
. TRBV11-2 ASSLIRWTELNYGYT
TRBD2 TRBV4-1 ASSQEGLAGQY
. TRBV6-1 ASSRGGGAHEQF
. TRBV7-8 ASSADRSPNQPQH
. TRBV28 ASRSHRFGGAGTDTQY
. TRBV7-9 ASSLSSTLYGYT
. TRBV7-2 ASSLDLGTADTQY
. TRBV5-1 ASKVGTSLYGYT
. TRBV28 ASSLFKGGKTQY
. TRBV30 AWTTGGEQF
. TRBV9 ASSRTPASTDTQY
. TRBV2 ASRGVDQPQH
. TRBV2 ASRKGDQGFQPQH
. TRBV30 AWGGGSYGYT
. TRBV7-8 ASSLAEQYGDTQY
TRBD1 TRBV5-1 ASTDREGGYT
. TRBV12-3/TRBV12-4 ASSLRGEQF
. TRBV7-2 ASSFVRSDTQY
. TRBV20-1 SARDYEGLSTEAF
. TRBV9 ASSGWRGGSTDTQY
. TRBV5-4 ASSLRIADYNEQF
TRBD2 TRBV11-2 ASSFRGLAGVGYNEQF
. TRBV7-8 ASSLTWGPPNTEAF
. TRBV5-4 ASSLPGKIPYEQY
. TRBV20-1 SARMGMNTEAF
TRBD1 TRBV7-9 ASSLLRPGQKQEQY
. TRBV12-3/TRBV12-4 ASSRGGSSYEQY
. TRBV12-3/TRBV12-4 ASSLRFEQY
. TRBV2 ASSWGSDTQY